The present TCR beta chain was sequenced within a study of T cells in Graves' hyperthyroidism and ophthalmopathy. The CDR3 runs to 16 residues. V gave up 1 base and J gave up 4 bases; unmatched junction bases: 6. The germline V gene encodes CDR1 SGHAT and CDR2 FQNNGV. This clonotype occurred many times. Amplified TCR beta CDR3 regions came from RNA transcripts. TCR CDR3 underwent first-round RT-PCR with the HTBI primer set. TCRdb called the multiplex PCR reads again in MiXCR, with one record for every CDR3 protein. The sample shows about 200,000 distinct CDR3 sequences, approximately 17% of them seen only once.

This clonotype was sampled from a man aged 50-60 years with Graves' hyperthyroidism. Sequenced: blood. The gene calls are TRBV11-2 and TRBJ1-5, with 8 bases fitting TRBD1. CDR3 residues: CASSLGRGRGNQPQHF. CDR3 nucleotide sequence: TGTGCCAGCAGCTTAGGCAGGGGGCGCGGGAATCAGCCCCAGCATTTT.